A single TCR beta chain is shown here with its context. The sample belongs to a study of T cells after somatic rescue of genetic block. Profiling relied on immunoSEQ multiplex PCR, and the TCRdb table lists in-frame clones only, not all of them. The sample holds about 14,000 clones, 65% to 85% seen once. Trimming took off 2 bases at V and 0 bases at J, with 7 bases between the two ends. The CDR3 is 14 amino acids. Germline CDR1 MDHEN, CDR2 SYDVKM. The chain links TRBV28 to TRBJ1-1; D gene uncertain. This TCR came from a boy between 10 and 17 years old. The sample was peripheral blood mononuclear cells (PBMCs). The CDR3 coding sequence is TGTGCCAGCAGTTTAGGTGTCCTGAACACTGAAGCTTTCTTT. Translated, it gives CASSLGVLNTEAFF. Variable domain in full (rest from reference TRBV28 and TRBJ1-1): DVKVTQSSRYLVKRTGEKVFLECVQDMDHENMFWYRQDPGLGLRLIYFSYDVKMKEKGDIPEGYSVSREKKERFSLILESASTNQTSMYLCASSLGVLNTEAFFGQGTRLTVV.